The 29 T cell receptor beta chains below were found in one sample sequenced in a study of identical twins. TCRdb re-analysed the 5' RACE reads in MiXCR, keeping a single row per CDR3 protein. The sample includes 240,000 or so distinct CDR3 sequences, over 9.5% of them seen just once. Sequenced material: memory T cells sorted from blood. Receptor source: a man between 45 and 60 years old in good health.

The J gene is TRBJ2-7, the V gene TRBV4-3; unclear D gene. The CDR3 sequence is 14 residues long. Germline CDR1 LGHNA, CDR2 YSLEER. Trimming removed 1 base from V and 1 base from J, with 8 bases in between. The CDR3 region is CASSQGAESYEQYF. CDR3 nucleotide sequence: TGCGCCAGCAGCCAAGGGGCGGAGTCCTACGAGCAGTACTTC.

This clonotype was recorded at least ten times. This chain joins TRBV29-1 and TRBJ1-5; D is unresolved. The germline gives CDR1 SQVTM, CDR2 ANQGSEA. CDR3 length equals 13 residues. With 8 bases removed from V and 0 bases from J, the gap between germline ends came to 11 bases. CDR3 DNA: TGCAGCACCGCAGAGAATAGCAATCAGCCCCAGCATTTT. The encoded protein is CSTAENSNQPQHF.

This clonotype was found many times. The J gene is TRBJ1-6, the V gene TRBV4-1, with 7 positions matching TRBD1. V gave up 3 bases and J gave up 0 bases; unmatched junction bases: 14. Germline assignment: CDR1 MGHRA and CDR2 YSYEKL. This CDR3 has 20 amino acids. CDR3 residues: CASSQDKTGLRSSYNSPLHF. CDR3 nucleotides: TGCGCCAGCAGCCAGGACAAGACAGGGTTAAGGAGCTCCTATAATTCACCCCTCCACTTT.

This clonotype was counted at least ten times. The CDR3 coding sequence is TGCAGCGTTGGAAAAGGAACTACAGATACGCAGTATTTT. This encodes CSVGKGTTDTQYF. The rearrangement links TRBV29-1 to TRBJ2-3; D not certain. CDR1 and CDR2 (germline): SQVTM, ANQGSEA. The CDR3 sequence is 13 residues long. Trimming stripped 4 bases from V and 3 bases from J, with 11 bases between.

V usage is TRBV6-2 or TRBV6-3 and J usage is TRBJ1-1, with 7 bases aligning to TRBD1. After removal of 5 bases from V and 1 base from J, the junction contained 4 bases not matched to a gene. Germline loops: CDR1 MNHEY, CDR2 SVGEGT. The CDR3 consists of 14 residues. The CDR3 loop reads CASSRQGSNTEAFF. CDR3 bases: TGTGCCAGCAGTAGACAGGGCTCGAACACTGAAGCTTTCTTT.

The chain carries TRBV20-1 and TRBJ2-3; D may be TRBD2 (5 bases). This CDR3 spans 15 amino acids. Deletions cut 0 bases from V and 4 bases from J, with 14 bases between. CDR1 is DFQATT and CDR2 is SNEGSKA in the germline V gene (reference sequence). This CDR3 is CSARDPLLGADTQYF. DNA of the CDR3: TGCAGTGCTAGAGATCCCCTACTAGGCGCAGATACGCAGTATTTT.

This clonotype was found a few times. The V gene is TRBV5-1, the J gene TRBJ1-2; D ambiguous. The germline V and J ends were trimmed by 4 bases and 6 bases, with 13 bases remaining between them. Germline assignment: CDR1 SGHRS and CDR2 YFSETQ. The CDR3 is made up of 13 amino acids. The CDR3 DNA sequence: TGCGCCAGCAGCGTGTCAGATTCGGATGGCTACACCTTC. This translates into CASSVSDSDGYTF. The full variable domain, rest sourced from reference TRBV5-1 and TRBJ1-2, is KAGVTQTPRYLIKTRGQQVTLSCSPISGHRSVSWYQQTPGQGLQFLFEYFSETQRNKGNFPGRFSGRQFSNSRSEMNVSTLELGDSALYLCASSVSDSDGYTFGSGTRLTVV.

The chain joins TRBV11-2 to TRBJ1-3; tentatively, D is TRBD1 (6 bases). Between the trimmed V and J ends, which lost 5 bases and 9 bases, there was a span of 14 bases. The CDR3 sequence is 13 residues long. Germline CDR1 is SGHAT and CDR2 is FQNNGV. CDR3 region: CASSLGRGGTIYF. DNA of the CDR3: TGTGCCAGCAGCCTAGGGCGAGGGGGCACCATATATTTT.

This clonotype has at least ten counts. The rearrangement joins TRBV28 to TRBJ2-4; TRBD2 agrees at 16 bases. The CDR3 consists of 19 residues. Germline CDR1 is MDHEN and CDR2 is SYDVKM. J was trimmed by 1 base and V by 6 bases; bases with no gene match: 9. The CDR3 DNA reads TGTGCCAGCAGGCACGGGACTAGCGGGGGGGCCGGGGCCAAAAACATTCAGTACTTC. Translation: CASRHGTSGGAGAKNIQYF.

This clonotype was seen only a few times. The rearrangement uses TRBV20-1 and TRBJ1-1; D is unresolved. Trimming removed 3 bases at V and 6 bases at J, with 8 bases between. CDR1 and CDR2 (germline): DFQATT, SNEGSKA (reference sequence). The CDR3 loop spans 11 amino acids. The CDR3, as DNA: TGCAGTGCTAGTCGGGTCCCTGAAGCTTTCTTT. This sequence encodes CSASRVPEAFF.

The chain couples TRBV5-1 to TRBJ2-1, with D possibly called TRBD1 or TRBD2 (5 bases each). Germline V lookup: CDR1 SGHRS, CDR2 YFSETQ. This CDR3 is built from 11 residues. V was clipped by 4 bases and J by 14 bases, with 13 bases between them. In DNA form, the CDR3 reads TGCGCCAGCAGCCTGGGGACCGCGGAGTTCTTC. This sequence encodes CASSLGTAEFF.

This clonotype appeared many times. The chain has TRBV28 and TRBJ2-7, with TRBD1 identical over 8 bases. V was pared by 4 bases and J by 6 bases, with 17 bases of the junction left unmatched. This CDR3 spans 17 amino acids. Germline-derived CDR1 and CDR2 are MDHEN and SYDVKM. The CDR3 loop is CASSSLRTGQGRGEQYF. The CDR3 DNA is TGTGCCAGCAGTTCCCTTCGAACTGGACAGGGAAGGGGCGAGCAGTACTTC. Drawing the rest from reference TRBV28 and TRBJ2-7, the complete variable domain is DVKVTQSSRYLVKRTGEKVFLECVQDMDHENMFWYRQDPGLGLRLIYFSYDVKMKEKGDIPEGYSVSREKKERFSLILESASTNQTSMYLCASSSLRTGQGRGEQYFGPGTRLTVT.

J is TRBJ1-1 and V is TRBV7-2, with D hard to call. Looked up from germline, CDR1 is SGHTA and CDR2 is FQGNSA. Trimming took 6 bases from V and 1 from J, leaving 9 bases between them. The CDR3 loop spans 13 amino acids. The CDR3 spells CASRVTSNTEAFF. For the CDR3, the DNA is TGTGCCAGCAGAGTTACATCGAACACTGAAGCTTTCTTT.

This rearrangement joins TRBV21-1 to TRBJ1-3. TRBV21-1 represents a pseudogene. CDR3 length: 13 residues. This chain's CDR3 is CASSPDGENTIYF. CDR3 in DNA: TGTGCCAGCAGCCCTGACGGTGAAAACACCATATATTTT.

The rearrangement joins TRBV28 to TRBJ2-5, with D perhaps given as TRBD1 or TRBD2 (5 bases each). Germline values: CDR1 MDHEN, CDR2 SYDVKM. The CDR3 has 14 residues. Deletions cut 6 bases from V and 0 bases from J, with 11 bases between. CDR3 coding DNA: TGTGCCAGCAGGGTAACGGGACACCAAGAGACCCAGTACTTC. Its translation is CASRVTGHQETQYF.

This clonotype was observed many times. The chain links TRBV7-2 to TRBJ2-3; no clear D. CDR1 is SGHTA and CDR2 is FQGNSA in the germline V gene. This CDR3 comprises 15 residues. Trimming removed 2 bases at V and 2 bases at J, with 11 bases between. CDR3 sequence (DNA): TGTGCCAGCAGCTTATACAGCGAATACACAGATACGCAGTATTTT. This sequence encodes CASSLYSEYTDTQYF.

This clonotype has only a few counts. This chain links TRBV4-3 with TRBJ2-7; no firm D call. The V gene lost 0 bases and the J gene lost 5 bases, with 8 bases spanning the gap. This CDR3 is built from 13 residues. The germline CDR1 and CDR2 sequences are LGHNA and YSLEER. Here the CDR3 reads CASSQDRQDEQYF. As DNA, the CDR3 is TGCGCCAGCAGCCAAGATCGGCAGGACGAGCAGTACTTC.

The chain links TRBV20-1 to TRBJ2-7; 13 nucleotides agree with TRBD2. The CDR3 runs 20 residues. Germline CDR1 reads DFQATT; CDR2 reads SNEGSKA (reference sequence). V gave up 4 bases and J gave up 6 bases; unmatched junction bases: 24. The CDR3 nucleotides read TGCAGTGCTACGGGGACTAGCGGGATGAGGCGTTACCCTATAGTAAGCGAGCAGTACTTC. Residues: CSATGTSGMRRYPIVSEQYF.

The V gene is TRBV28, the J gene TRBJ1-6; maybe TRBD1 (5 bases). V gave up 1 base and J gave up 2 bases, with 9 bases separating them. Germline values: CDR1 MDHEN, CDR2 SYDVKM. This CDR3 contains 16 residues. The CDR3 loop is CASSLYSGTYNSPLHF. The CDR3 nucleotides are TGTGCCAGCAGTTTATATTCAGGGACCTATAATTCACCCCTCCACTTT.

The chain couples TRBV20-1 to TRBJ2-3; 8 bases fit TRBD1. This CDR3 is built from 15 residues. The V gene's germline CDR1 is DFQATT and CDR2 SNEGSKA (reference sequence). V shed 5 bases, J shed 3 bases, and the junction held 10 bases outside the gene matches. The CDR3 coding sequence is TGCAGTGCTCGAGGGGGACAGGTCATTACAGATACGCAGTATTTT. As protein: CSARGGQVITDTQYF.

CDR3 DNA sequence: TGCGCCAGCAGCGAACGAAAGGCAGGGGGCCTCGATGAGCAGTTCTTC. Translation gives CASSERKAGGLDEQFF. The chain has TRBV5-1 and TRBJ2-1; TRBD1 agrees at 8 bases. The V segment lost 4 bases and the J segment 8 bases; nucleotides outside the gene matches: 14. Germline V CDR1 and CDR2: SGHRS, YFSETQ. This CDR3 has 16 amino acids.

The sample holds many counts of this clonotype. This rearrangement joins TRBV5-1 to TRBJ2-5; 8 bases map to TRBD2. After removal of 6 bases from V and 2 bases from J, the junction contained 9 bases not matched to a gene. CDR3 size: 15 residues. Germline CDR1 and CDR2: SGHRS and YFSETQ. CDR3 protein: CASKRRAGVQETQYF. Written as DNA, the CDR3 is TGCGCCAGCAAAAGAAGAGCGGGAGTTCAAGAGACCCAGTACTTC. The full variable domain, with the rest looked up from reference TRBV5-1 and TRBJ2-5, is KAGVTQTPRYLIKTRGQQVTLSCSPISGHRSVSWYQQTPGQGLQFLFEYFSETQRNKGNFPGRFSGRQFSNSRSEMNVSTLELGDSALYLCASKRRAGVQETQYFGPGTRLLVL.

This clonotype has only a few counts. The genes are TRBV7-3 and TRBJ2-1; the D gene is possibly TRBD2 (7 bases). This CDR3 is 16 amino acids long. The germline V gene encodes CDR1 SGHTA and CDR2 FQGTGA. V lost 5 bases, J lost 0 bases, and 14 bases lay in between. The CDR3 region has the DNA TGTGCCAGCAGCCCGCGGGGGCCTAGCTCCTACAATGAGCAGTTCTTC. Translation: CASSPRGPSSYNEQFF.

This clonotype has a count of ten or more. The CDR3 DNA follows: TGCAGCGTTTTAGGGCCGGACGGTGAAAAACTGTTTTTT. It specifies CSVLGPDGEKLFF. V gene TRBV29-1 combines with J gene TRBJ1-4; D is ambiguous. The V end was cut by 5 bases, the J end by 7 bases, with 14 bases between. The germline gives CDR1 SQVTM, CDR2 ANQGSEA. This CDR3 is 13 amino acids long.

V gene TRBV21-1 combines with J gene TRBJ1-3; TRBD1, the table's D call, was not compared with the DNA. TRBV21-1 is assigned pseudogene status. The CDR3 has 18 residues. In DNA form, the CDR3 reads TGTGCCAGCAGCCTCGGACAGGGGGCATTGAGCTCTGGAAACACCATATATTTT. Its protein is CASSLGQGALSSGNTIYF.

As to this clonotype: A read error may explain this, as a much larger clone is one base away. V usage is TRBV7-9 and J usage is TRBJ2-5; D unclear. The germline CDR1 and CDR2 sequences are SEHNR and FQNEAQ (reference sequence). The CDR3 totals 17 residues. CDR3 DNA: TGTGCTTTAGACCCATACCAAGGGATTACGCACCAAGAGACCCAGTACTTC. Its protein is CALDPYQGITHQETQYF.

This clonotype was detected ten times or more. This rearrangement joins TRBV9 to TRBJ2-3; TRBD2 aligns across 10 bases. V was pared by 0 bases and J by 2 bases, with 3 bases of the junction left unmatched. The germline CDR1 and CDR2 sequences are SGDLS and YYNGEE. The CDR3 totals 16 residues. CDR3 region: CASSVEAGGITDTQYF. The CDR3, as DNA: TGTGCCAGCAGCGTAGAAGCGGGGGGGATCACAGATACGCAGTATTTT.

This clonotype was seen ten or more times. This sequence joins TRBV13 and TRBJ2-1, with 9 bases identical to TRBD2. With 4 bases clipped from V and 8 bases from J, the junction kept 9 bases outside the gene matches. This CDR3 comprises 15 residues. CDR1 and CDR2 from the germline V gene are PRHDT and FYEKMQ (reference sequence). The CDR3: CASSSGLAQAHEQFF. Written as DNA, the CDR3 is TGTGCCAGCAGCTCCGGACTAGCGCAGGCCCATGAGCAGTTCTTC.

There are many counts of this clonotype. The chain carries TRBV7-2 and TRBJ2-7; no definite D call. Germline values: CDR1 SGHTA, CDR2 FQGNSA. The V and J ends lost 1 base and 7 bases respectively, with 5 bases between them. This CDR3 spans 11 amino acids. The CDR3 loop is CASSLVVEQYF. CDR3 DNA sequence: TGTGCCAGCAGCTTAGTAGTAGAGCAGTACTTC.